A single sample gave rise to the 15 T cell receptor beta chains below, sequenced in a study of cytomegalovirus exposure and HLA in healthy donors. Primers: 60 Vbeta forward and 13 Jbeta reverse. Produced via immunoSEQ multiplex PCR; TCRdb's table is partial and in-frame only. The sample contains 150,000 to 200,000 clones, around 80% of which appear only once. Input material: PBMCs. The receptors here all came from a woman aged 30 to 39 in good health and CMV-seropositive.

Only one count was recorded for this clone. The chain couples TRBV28 to TRBJ2-7; 8 positions match TRBD1. Germline loops: CDR1 MDHEN, CDR2 SYDVKM. The CDR3 covers 14 residues. V trimming: 3 bases; J trimming: 3 bases; junction bases outside the gene matches: 4. The CDR3 here is CASSFGDRLYEQYF. The CDR3 nucleotides read TGTGCCAGCAGTTTCGGGGACAGGCTCTACGAGCAGTACTTC.

Here the CDR3 reads CASSTTARTGFREKLFF. CDR3 DNA: TGTGCCAGTAGTACTACTGCACGGACAGGGTTTCGGGAAAAACTGTTTTTT. This chain joins TRBV19 and TRBJ1-4; 8 bases are a match to TRBD1. The CDR3 runs 17 residues. V trimming: 4 bases; J trimming: 8 bases; junction bases outside the gene matches: 15. The germline gives CDR1 LNHDA, CDR2 SQIVND (reference sequence).

The chain has TRBV7-8 and TRBJ2-7; D may be TRBD2 (5 bases). Germline CDR1 SGHVS, CDR2 FQNEAQ. The CDR3 consists of 14 residues. V was shortened by 1 base and J by 2 bases, with 9 bases between the two germline ends. The CDR3 DNA reads as TGTGCCAGCAGCTTAGGACTATCAACCTACGAGCAGTACTTC. This codes for CASSLGLSTYEQYF.

The V and J genes are TRBV6-5 and TRBJ2-7; tentative D call: TRBD2 (5 bases). V lost 7 bases to trimming and J lost 2 bases, with 6 bases between them. This CDR3 has 11 amino acids. CDR1 MNHEY and CDR2 SVGAGI come from the germline V gene. The CDR3 reads CASNGAYEQYF. The DNA of the CDR3 is TGTGCCAGCAACGGGGCCTACGAGCAGTACTTC.

This chain joins TRBV28 and TRBJ1-4; possible D gene TRBD1, 6 bases. This CDR3 is built from 15 residues. Germline lookup yields CDR1 MDHEN and CDR2 SYDVKM. V lost 6 bases, J lost 6 bases, and 17 bases lay in between. The CDR3 loop reads CASRTPGHGDEKLFF. CDR3 in DNA: TGTGCCAGCAGAACCCCGGGACATGGGGATGAAAAACTGTTTTTT.

The CDR3 DNA reads TGCGCCAGCAGTGAGTCTCAATTTTGGCTAGCGGGGGGGAAAAGCTCCTACAATGAGCAGTTCTTC. This translates into CASSESQFWLAGGKSSYNEQFF. This chain connects TRBV10-1 to TRBJ2-1, with 12 positions matching TRBD2. V lost 0 bases to trimming and J lost 0 bases; unmatched junction nucleotides: 15. CDR3 size: 22 residues. Germline CDR1 is WNHNN and CDR2 is SYGVQD (reference sequence).

In this sample, this clone turned up once. The chain combines TRBV6-6 with TRBJ2-7; 9 nucleotides line up with TRBD2. This CDR3 is 14 amino acids long. V lost 8 bases, J lost 5 bases, and 10 bases stayed unmatched. CDR1 and CDR2 (germline): MNHNY, SVGAGI (reference sequence). The CDR3 is CASQASGILDEQYF. Here the CDR3 DNA reads TGTGCCAGCCAGGCTAGCGGGATATTAGACGAGCAGTACTTC.

The chain combines TRBV5-5 with TRBJ2-1; TRBD2 matches 8 bases. This CDR3 has 17 residues. After removal of 2 bases from V and 3 bases from J, the junction contained 10 bases not matched to a gene. CDR1 SGHKS and CDR2 YYEKEE come from the germline V gene (reference sequence). The CDR3 nucleotides read TGTGCCAGCAGCTTCTTAGCGGGGACTCCAAACTACAATGAGCAGTTCTTC. This gives the protein CASSFLAGTPNYNEQFF.

A single count supports this clone. V and J are TRBV11-2 and TRBJ2-1; D might be TRBD2 (7 bases). CDR1 is SGHAT, CDR2 FQNNGV, per germline. V was pared by 0 bases and J by 0 bases, with 9 bases between. The CDR3 has 16 residues. CDR3 protein: CASSLEGGVSYNEQFF. CDR3 nucleotides: TGTGCCAGCAGCTTAGAAGGGGGGGTCTCCTACAATGAGCAGTTCTTC.

V gene TRBV19 combines with J gene TRBJ1-1; TRBD1 matches 8 bases. The germline V gene has CDR1 LNHDA and CDR2 SQIVND (reference sequence). V shed 6 bases, J shed 4 bases, and the junction held 10 bases outside the gene matches. CDR3 length: 15 amino acids. DNA for the CDR3: TGTGCCAGTAGAAATTCAGGGGGCGATTCCACTGAAGCTTTCTTT. Translating gives CASRNSGGDSTEAFF.

The rearrangement uses TRBV25-1 and TRBJ1-4; 7 nucleotides line up with TRBD1. The germline gives CDR1 MGHDK, CDR2 SYGVNS. Trimming cost V 3 bases and J 4 bases; bases outside gene matches: 5. The length of the CDR3 is 15 residues. The CDR3 loop is CASSEGTVNNEKLFF. In DNA form, the CDR3 reads TGTGCCAGCAGTGAGGGGACAGTTAATAATGAAAAACTGTTTTTT. Full variable domain (rest looked up from reference TRBV25-1 and TRBJ1-4): EADIYQTPRYLVIGTGKKITLECSQTMGHDKMYWYQQDPGMELHLIHYSYGVNSTEKGDLSSESTVSRIRTEHFPLTLESARPSHTSQYLCASSEGTVNNEKLFFGSGTQLSVL.

The CDR3 loop reads CASSEFDRNTEAFF. CDR3 sequence (DNA): TGTGCCAGCAGTGAATTCGACAGGAACACTGAAGCTTTCTTT. The chain carries TRBV6-1 and TRBJ1-1; maybe TRBD1 (5 bases). V lost 2 bases, J lost 1 base, and 8 bases lay in between. The CDR3 consists of 14 residues. CDR1 is MNHNS, CDR2 SASEGT, per germline.

The rearrangement uses TRBV7-9 and TRBJ1-6; 8 nucleotides match TRBD1. V gave up 4 bases and J gave up 7 bases; unmatched junction bases: 3. Per the germline V gene, CDR1 is SEHNR and CDR2 is FQNEAQ (reference sequence). The CDR3 spans 14 residues. The CDR3 loop reads CASSSTGVNSPLHF. The CDR3 DNA reads TGTGCCAGCAGCTCGACAGGGGTAAATTCACCCCTCCACTTT. Drawing the rest from reference TRBV7-9 and TRBJ1-6, the complete variable domain is DTGVSQNPRHKITKRGQNVTFRCDPISEHNRLYWYRQTLGQGPEFLTYFQNEAQLEKSRLLSDRFSAERPKGSFSTLEIQRTEQGDSAMYLCASSSTGVNSPLHFGNGTRLTVT.

This clone occurred a few times. V usage is TRBV5-4 and J usage is TRBJ2-5; D possibly corresponds to TRBD1 (5 bases). The V gene's germline CDR1 is SGHNT and CDR2 YYREEE (reference sequence). The length of the CDR3 is 14 residues. Between the trimmed V and J ends, which lost 3 bases and 0 bases, there was a span of 9 bases. The CDR3 DNA is TGTGCCAGCAGCTCAGGGTCTCACCAAGAGACCCAGTACTTC. Its protein is CASSSGSHQETQYF.

The chain is built from TRBV30 and TRBJ1-5; D possibly corresponds to TRBD1 (5 bases). Germline CDR1 and CDR2: GTSNPN and SVGIG (reference sequence). The CDR3 contains 15 residues. Between the trimmed V and J ends, which lost 0 bases and 1 base, there was a span of 10 bases. Here the CDR3 reads CAWSVRGWSNQPQHF. The CDR3 nucleotides read TGTGCCTGGAGTGTTAGGGGCTGGAGCAATCAGCCCCAGCATTTT.